The 18 T cell receptor beta chains given below trace back to one sample, sequenced in a study of control samples from healthy donors and cancer patients. Here immunoSEQ multiplex PCR was the method, and the copy in TCRdb shows in-frame clones only, minus some. Here the sample spans roughly 150,000 clones, over 90% being singletons. Sequencing was performed on blood. These receptors were obtained from a man aged 45-65 years in good health.

The chain links TRBV28 to TRBJ1-5, with 7 bases lining up with TRBD1. The length of the CDR3 is 15 residues. Germline trimming cut 9 bases from V and 2 bases from J; bases unmatched to any gene: 10. Germline CDR1 and CDR2: MDHEN and SYDVKM. CDR3 protein: CASSRQGGGNQPQHF. The CDR3 DNA reads TGTGCCAGTAGCCGACAGGGTGGGGGCAATCAGCCCCAGCATTTT. Looking up the rest from reference TRBV28 and TRBJ1-5 gives the full variable domain: DVKVTQSSRYLVKRTGEKVFLECVQDMDHENMFWYRQDPGLGLRLIYFSYDVKMKEKGDIPEGYSVSREKKERFSLILESASTNQTSMYLCASSRQGGGNQPQHFGDGTRLSIL.

To note about this clone: Additional DNA sequences in this sample encode the identical CDR3. The gene calls are TRBV12-3 or TRBV12-4 and TRBJ2-7; D is unclear. This CDR3 region has 12 residues. Trimming removed 2 bases at V and 4 bases at J, with 6 bases between. The CDR3 DNA sequence: TGTGCCAGCAGTTTACAAGGTTACGAGCAGTACTTC. Translated, it gives CASSLQGYEQYF.

The CDR3 nucleotides are TGTGCCAGCAGCCCAACCGGGACACCAAGACCGAATTCCTACAATGAGCAGTTCTTC. Amino acids: CASSPTGTPRPNSYNEQFF. This chain connects TRBV11-2 to TRBJ2-1; a weak D match, TRBD1 (6 bases). The CDR3 runs 19 residues. Per germline, CDR1 SGHAT and CDR2 FQNNGV. Trimming removed 5 bases from V and 1 base from J, with 24 bases in between.

The V and J genes are TRBV28 and TRBJ2-3; 8 bases line up with TRBD1. V shed 6 bases and J 3 bases; nucleotides not matched to a gene: 11. The CDR3 has 16 residues. The V gene's germline CDR1 is MDHEN and CDR2 SYDVKM. The CDR3 reads CASSLGQGVRTDTQYF. For the CDR3, the DNA is TGTGCCAGCAGCCTCGGACAGGGTGTACGGACAGATACGCAGTATTTT.

J is TRBJ2-7 and V is TRBV10-3, with TRBD2 matching 7 bases. Germline V CDR1 and CDR2: ENHRY, SYGVKD. The CDR3 covers 13 residues. With V trimmed by 6 bases and J by 5 bases, 7 bases remained unmatched. CDR3 bases: TGTGCCATCAGCTCCGGGGGAGGGGACGAGCAGTACTTC. Protein: CAISSGGGDEQYF.

The chain links TRBV7-6 to TRBJ2-1; D not certain. CDR3 length equals 12 residues. Between the trimmed V and J ends, which lost 5 bases and 4 bases, there was a span of 6 bases. The germline V gene encodes CDR1 SGHVS and CDR2 FNYEAQ. The CDR3 loop reads CASSQAYNEQFF. The CDR3 region has the DNA TGTGCCAGCAGCCAAGCTTACAATGAGCAGTTCTTC.

The chain carries TRBV25-1 and TRBJ1-1; 9 positions agree with TRBD1. J gave up 6 bases and V 2 bases, and 7 bases lay outside the gene matches. This CDR3 comprises 15 residues. The germline CDR1 and CDR2 sequences are MGHDK and SYGVNS. Here the CDR3 DNA reads TGTGCCAGCAGTGAAATGGGACAGGGCTCGCCTGAAGCTTTCTTT. Translated: CASSEMGQGSPEAFF.

On this clone: Other nucleotide sequences from this sample produce the same CDR3. The J gene is TRBJ2-5, the V gene TRBV27, with D maybe TRBD2 (6 bases). The CDR3 has 12 residues. In germline, CDR1 is MNHEY, CDR2 SMNVEV (reference sequence). V was pared by 5 bases and J by 5 bases, with 9 bases between. The CDR3 DNA follows: TGTGCCAGCAGTCCCGGGGGTGAGACCCAGTACTTC. Its protein is CASSPGGETQYF.

In its sample, this clone was seen once. The chain links TRBV19 to TRBJ2-3; possible D gene TRBD1, 5 bases. V lost 10 bases, J lost 2 bases, and 19 bases lay in between. Germline CDR1 is LNHDA and CDR2 is SQIVND (reference sequence). CDR3 length: 15 amino acids. The DNA for the CDR3 is TGTGCCACCACATGGGGCAGGACAAACACAGATACGCAGTATTTT. Its translation: CATTWGRTNTDTQYF. Full variable domain (rest looked up from reference TRBV19 and TRBJ2-3): DGGITQSPKYLFRKEGQNVTLSCEQNLNHDAMYWYRQDPGQGLRLIYYSQIVNDFQKGDIAEGYSVSREKKESFPLTVTSAQKNPTAFYLCATTWGRTNTDTQYFGPGTRLTVL.

The CDR3 loop reads CATSRPPGQRDTGELFF. CDR3 nucleotide sequence: TGTGCCACCAGCAGGCCTCCGGGACAGCGTGACACCGGGGAGCTGTTTTTT. The chain carries TRBV15 and TRBJ2-2; 7 bases map to TRBD1. J lost 3 bases, V lost 3 bases, and 10 bases had no gene match. The CDR3 is made up of 17 amino acids. Germline V CDR1 and CDR2: LNHNV, YYDKDF (reference sequence).

The J gene is TRBJ2-7, the V gene TRBV28, with 9 bases fitting TRBD2. V was clipped by 3 bases and J by 1 base; unmatched bases: 7. The CDR3 has 16 residues. Germline V gene data show CDR1 as MDHEN and CDR2 as SYDVKM. CDR3 loop: CASSLPSGRKSYEQYF. The CDR3 nucleotides read TGTGCCAGCAGTTTGCCCAGCGGGAGGAAGTCCTACGAGCAGTACTTC.

V gene TRBV28 combines with J gene TRBJ1-3; D uncertain. V dropped 5 bases and J dropped 8 bases, with 7 bases sitting between them. Germline V gives CDR1 MDHEN, CDR2 SYDVKM. The CDR3 sequence is 11 residues long. CDR3 region: CASSGGYTIYF. CDR3 DNA sequence: TGTGCCAGCAGTGGAGGGTACACCATATATTTT. The full variable domain, completed using reference TRBV28 and TRBJ1-3, is DVKVTQSSRYLVKRTGEKVFLECVQDMDHENMFWYRQDPGLGLRLIYFSYDVKMKEKGDIPEGYSVSREKKERFSLILESASTNQTSMYLCASSGGYTIYFGEGSWLTVV.

The CDR3 region has the DNA TGTGCCAGCAGCCGGCTACAGGGCTACGAGCAGTACTTC. Protein product: CASSRLQGYEQYF. This sequence joins TRBV14 and TRBJ2-7, with TRBD1 as a possible D gene (6 bases). This CDR3 has 13 amino acids. Germline V CDR1 and CDR2: SGHDN, FVKESK. V lost 4 bases and J 3 bases, leaving 10 bases between the germline ends.

The V gene is TRBV7-9, the J gene TRBJ2-7; TRBD1 agrees at 11 bases. The junction had 6 bases not matched to a gene; V was cut back by 5 bases and J by 6 bases. Germline V gives CDR1 SEHNR, CDR2 FQNEAQ (reference sequence). CDR3 length: 14 amino acids. CDR3 sequence (DNA): TGTGCCAGCAGCCACCGGACAGGGGGCGGCGAGCAGTACTTC. It is translated as CASSHRTGGGEQYF.

The rearrangement joins TRBV5-1 to TRBJ1-1; 10 positions match TRBD1. The CDR3 contains 16 residues. Germline-derived CDR1 and CDR2 are SGHRS and YFSETQ. V shed 0 bases and J 5 bases; nucleotides not matched to a gene: 7. CDR3 region: CASSLVGTGDWTEAFF. As DNA, the CDR3 is TGCGCCAGCAGCTTGGTGGGGACAGGGGATTGGACTGAAGCTTTCTTT.

This clone was found once. This rearrangement joins TRBV6-1 to TRBJ1-4; unclear D gene. V gave up 1 base and J gave up 4 bases, with 7 bases separating them. CDR1 and CDR2 from the germline V gene are MNHNS and SASEGT. The CDR3 covers 14 residues. Here the CDR3 reads CASSEGPGNEKLFF. CDR3 coding DNA: TGTGCCAGCAGTGAAGGTCCCGGTAATGAAAAACTGTTTTTT.

The chain joins TRBV24-1 to TRBJ2-7, with TRBD1 matching 7 bases. V was pared by 2 bases and J by 9 bases, with 12 bases of the junction left unmatched. The length of the CDR3 is 15 residues. Germline-derived CDR1 and CDR2 are KGHDR and SFDVKD. CDR3 loop: CATSDSRQGGVRQYF. The CDR3 nucleotides are TGTGCCACCAGTGATTCGAGACAGGGTGGGGTTCGGCAGTACTTC.

The chain employs TRBV14 and TRBJ1-2; D perhaps matches TRBD1 (5 bases). CDR1 and CDR2 from the germline V gene are SGHDN and FVKESK. V dropped 4 bases and J dropped 3 bases, with 12 bases sitting between them. The CDR3 loop spans 14 amino acids. As DNA, the CDR3 is TGTGCCAGCAGCCCGACCGGGGGGGACTATGGCTACACCTTC. Its translation: CASSPTGGDYGYTF.